This T cell receptor beta chain came from a study of T cells after yellow fever vaccination (dated by TCRdb to between 2018 and 2020). With respect to the entire study: The SMART-Seq v4 Ultra Low Input RNA kit was used to prepare libraries from fractions with low cell numbers. Blood was drawn at multiple timepoints before and after primary and secondary immunization, with bulk PBMC replicates and cell subsets isolated. Two healthy male donors, one aged 18 to 29 and one aged 30 to 40 years, were included in the cohort. To follow T-cell clones before and after both primary and booster YFV17D yellow fever vaccination, bulk TCR alpha and beta repertoires underwent longitudinal sequencing. The paper as a whole reports these results and caveats: The study included only a couple of donors, which limits how far the findings can be generalized. Because abundant contaminating clonotypes from the bulk population could be contained in FACS-sorted repertoires, computational filtering was required. The secondary T-cell response was weaker than the primary response but faster, peaking on day 5 instead of day 15. After the booster, most clones that had expanded after primary vaccination were detected again (approximately 97% of CD4 and about 88% of CD8), suggesting broad maintenance of memory. A small share of clonotypes was detected in both CD4 and CD8 compartments, with the overlap likely arising from convergent recombination.

This clonotype was recorded a few times. Its antigen is unknown. No much larger clonotype is one base removed from it; base qualities were not supplied. TCR cDNA was synthesized by 5'RACE template switching, which introduced a universal primer site and unique molecular identifiers. Priming of cDNA synthesis was performed from both the TCR alpha and TCR beta constant segments. Library amplification involved two PCR steps, and the second step added sample barcodes and sequencing adapters. Sequencing of the libraries was done on either Illumina HiSeq 2500 (2x100 bp) or NovaSeq (2x150 bp). The study's processing was this. MIGEC handled demultiplexing of reads and collapsing into UMI consensus sequences, while MiXCR performed V(D)J alignment. Clonotypes responding to the vaccine were identified with edgeR on replicate PBMC samples, with the criteria of FDR below 0.01 and a log2 fold change above 5 up to day 15. CD4 or CD8 identity was assigned to each bulk clonotype according to whether the clonotype was present at higher abundance in the sequenced CD4 repertoire or the sequenced CD8 repertoire. The raw public reads went through TCRdb reprocessing: fastp at Q25, MiXCR clone calling, in-frame beta chains kept. Records with the same CDR3 protein are collapsed into one entry carrying the most frequent genes and DNA. V and J calls and clone size were set by TCRdb, not the authors. In this sample the table shows nearly 350,000 distinct CDR3 sequences, roughly 8.4% of which occur a single time. The top ten clonotypes cover approximately 16% of the sample.

The treatment or condition label of this sample denotes: live attenuated yellow fever vaccine strain. At each blood-draw timepoint, two biological replicates of bulk PBMCs were obtained. A standard Ficoll-Paque protocol was used to isolate PBMCs from peripheral blood. TriZol was used to extract RNA from bulk PBMCs, from CD4 and CD8 fractions, and from dextramer-positive and dextramer-negative fractions. V loses 4 bases, J loses 1 base, and the germline ends lie 12 bases apart. Based on the germline V gene (reference sequence), the CDR1 and CDR2 sequences are SGHNT and YYREEE. The CDR3 has 14 amino acids, counting the end cysteine and valine. Only the CDR3 DNA is retained, 42 bases long and in frame from the first base.

The sample was PBMCs, taken 45 days after the first yellow fever vaccination. This TCR derives from a man aged 18 to 30 who received the YFV17D yellow fever vaccine. The chain joins TRBV5-4 to TRBJ2-7; the D gene is perhaps TRBD1, on 5 matching bases. The CDR3 in this case is CASSPGKGSYEQYV. Read as DNA, the sequence is TGTGCCAGCAGCCCGGGTAAGGGGTCCTACGAGCAGTACGTC.